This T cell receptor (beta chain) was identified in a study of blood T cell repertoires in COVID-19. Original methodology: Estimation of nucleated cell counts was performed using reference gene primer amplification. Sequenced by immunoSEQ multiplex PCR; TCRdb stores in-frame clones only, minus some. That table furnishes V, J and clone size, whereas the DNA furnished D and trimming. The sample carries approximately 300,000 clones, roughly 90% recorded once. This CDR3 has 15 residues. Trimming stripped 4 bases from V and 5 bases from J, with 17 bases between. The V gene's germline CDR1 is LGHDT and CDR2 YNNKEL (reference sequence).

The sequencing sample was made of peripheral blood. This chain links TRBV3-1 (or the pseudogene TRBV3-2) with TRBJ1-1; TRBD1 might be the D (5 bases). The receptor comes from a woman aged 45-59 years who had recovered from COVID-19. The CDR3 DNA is TGTGCCAGCAGCCCACAGGCCCTAGTGGGGACTGAAGCTTTCTTT. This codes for CASSPQALVGTEAFF.